The 22 T cell receptor beta chains in this list originate from one sample, sequenced in a study of blood T cell repertoires in COVID-19. TCRdb's copy holds only in-frame clones and misses some; the assay was immunoSEQ multiplex PCR. The sample includes around 500,000 clones, approximately 85% of them seen just once. The sample consisted of peripheral blood. The source of these receptors is a human donor in a cohort sampled during active COVID-19.

The rearrangement uses TRBV3-1 (or the pseudogene TRBV3-2) and TRBJ1-1; D may be TRBD1 (5 bases). The CDR3 has 15 amino acids. Between the trimmed V and J ends, which lost 4 bases and 4 bases, there was a span of 16 bases. Germline lookup yields CDR1 LGHDT and CDR2 YNNKEL (reference sequence). CDR3: CASSPRHGGGTEAFF. CDR3 bases: TGTGCCAGCAGCCCTAGACACGGCGGGGGCACTGAAGCTTTCTTT.

In its sample, this clone was seen once. This chain connects TRBV19 to TRBJ1-4; tentative D call: TRBD1 (6 bases). Trimming shortened V by 8 bases and J by 3 bases, and 13 bases separated the two germline ends. This CDR3 comprises 14 residues. CDR1 and CDR2 (germline): LNHDA, SQIVND (reference sequence). The CDR3 spells CASGPGAPNEKLFF. CDR3 bases: TGTGCCAGTGGGCCAGGGGCCCCTAATGAAAAACTGTTTTTT.

The sample holds a few counts of this clone. Other nucleotide sequences in the sample specify the same CDR3. The chain recombines TRBV4-3 with TRBJ1-3; D unresolved. V shed 0 bases and J shed 0 bases, with 3 bases lying between them. Germline V gene data show CDR1 as LGHNA and CDR2 as YSLEER. The CDR3 consists of 14 residues. This CDR3 is CASSQDSSGNTIYF. The CDR3 bases are TGCGCCAGCAGCCAAGATAGCTCTGGAAACACCATATATTTT.

The rearrangement uses TRBV5-1 and TRBJ1-5, with D perhaps TRBD1 (5 bases). The V and J ends lost 4 bases and 9 bases respectively, with 14 bases between them. Germline CDR1 and CDR2: SGHRS and YFSETQ. This CDR3 has 13 residues. The CDR3 DNA reads as TGCGCCAGCAGCCTCGGGGAGGGGAGGCCCCAGCATTTT. Translating it yields CASSLGEGRPQHF.

The chain recombines TRBV11-2 with TRBJ1-3, with a tentative D call TRBD1 (5 bases). Between the trimmed V and J ends, which lost 5 bases and 2 bases, there was a span of 13 bases. This CDR3 comprises 15 residues. The germline gives CDR1 SGHAT, CDR2 FQNNGV. CDR3 in amino acids: CASSPETVPGNTIYF. The CDR3 DNA sequence: TGTGCCAGCAGCCCCGAGACAGTACCTGGAAACACCATATATTTT.

The chain combines TRBV11-1 with TRBJ2-2; TRBD1 matches 8 bases. This CDR3 has 15 residues. Trimming cost V 5 bases and J 1 base; bases outside gene matches: 3. CDR1 SGHAT and CDR2 FQDESV come from the germline V gene (reference sequence). The CDR3 bases are TGTGCCAGCAGCGTAGACAGGGGGAACACCGGGGAGCTGTTTTTT. Translation: CASSVDRGNTGELFF.

The CDR3 DNA follows: TGTGCCACCACTGAGGGGCTAGCGGGAACAGATACGCAGTATTTT. Encoded protein: CATTEGLAGTDTQYF. The V and J genes are TRBV28 and TRBJ2-3; 9 bases are shared with TRBD2. Germline V CDR1 and CDR2: MDHEN, SYDVKM. The V and J ends lost 10 bases and 3 bases, in that order; junction bases with no gene match: 11. The CDR3 runs 15 residues.

The V and J genes are TRBV5-4 and TRBJ2-7; TRBD1 agrees at 8 bases. V dropped 0 bases and J dropped 2; count of bases not matched to a gene: 10. The germline CDR1 and CDR2 sequences are SGHNT and YYREEE (reference sequence). The CDR3 is 17 residues long. The CDR3 sequence is CASSLGGGQGAAYEQYF. The CDR3 nucleotides are TGTGCCAGCAGCTTGGGGGGTGGCCAGGGGGCCGCCTACGAGCAGTACTTC. Supplemented by reference TRBV5-4 and TRBJ2-7, the full variable domain reads ETGVTQSPTHLIKTRGQQVTLRCSSQSGHNTVSWYQQALGQGPQFIFQYYREEENGRGNFPPRFSGLQFPNYSSELNVNALELDDSALYLCASSLGGGQGAAYEQYFGPGTRLTVT.

The rearrangement links TRBV6-5 to TRBJ1-4; D might be TRBD1 (6 bases). The CDR3 is 12 residues long. V lost 6 bases and J lost 12, with 14 bases in between. CDR1 is MNHEY, CDR2 SVGAGI, per germline. CDR3 amino acids: CASSLRGRELFF. CDR3 DNA: TGTGCCAGCAGCCTGAGGGGGAGGGAACTGTTTTTT.

V gene TRBV30 combines with J gene TRBJ1-2, with a possible D match to TRBD1 (5 bases). CDR1 and CDR2 (germline): GTSNPN, SVGIG (reference sequence). This CDR3 has 13 amino acids. V was trimmed by 3 bases and J by 3 bases, leaving 11 bases between them. CDR3 amino acids: CAWRHDSYYGYTF. As DNA, the CDR3 is TGTGCCTGGAGACACGACAGCTACTATGGCTACACCTTC.

The chain carries TRBV19 and TRBJ1-5; D remains unclear. CDR1 LNHDA and CDR2 SQIVND come from the germline V gene (reference sequence). CDR3 length: 14 residues. Trimming shortened V by 5 bases and J by 7 bases, and 15 bases separated the two germline ends. The CDR3 DNA follows: TGTGCCAGTAGTCAAAGAGGCGAGGGACAGCCCCAGCATTTT. Protein sequence: CASSQRGEGQPQHF.

This chain uses TRBV30 with TRBJ1-6; no firm D call. The CDR3 consists of 11 residues. Trimming stripped 3 bases from V and 8 bases from J, with 5 bases between. Germline-derived CDR1 and CDR2 are GTSNPN and SVGIG (reference sequence). CDR3 in DNA: TGTGCCTGGAGAAGAGATTCACCCCTCCACTTT. It codes for CAWRRDSPLHF.

This clone was seen just once. The chain combines TRBV19 with TRBJ2-2; TRBD1 matches at 8 bases. Losses at the gene ends were 3 bases for V and 3 bases for J; bases not matched to a gene: 9. CDR3 length equals 17 residues. Looked up from germline, CDR1 is LNHDA and CDR2 is SQIVND (reference sequence). The CDR3 is CASSISFRGRDTGELFF. Here the CDR3 DNA reads TGTGCCAGTAGTATCAGTTTCAGGGGGCGCGACACCGGGGAGCTGTTTTTT.

The V call is TRBV3-1 (or the pseudogene TRBV3-2), the J call TRBJ2-2; D possibly corresponds to TRBD2 (7 bases). Trimming took off 1 base at V and 2 bases at J, with 14 bases between the two ends. In germline, CDR1 is LGHDT, CDR2 YNNKEL (reference sequence). There are 17 residues in the CDR3. CDR3 in amino acids: CASSQGVRGGNTGELFF. CDR3 coding DNA: TGTGCCAGCAGCCAAGGGGTAAGGGGGGGTAACACCGGGGAGCTGTTTTTT.

The V gene is TRBV29-1, the J gene TRBJ2-7; 9 bases agree with TRBD1. CDR1 and CDR2 (germline): SQVTM, ANQGSEA. V lost 3 bases to trimming and J lost 4 bases; unmatched junction nucleotides: 13. The CDR3 totals 16 residues. The CDR3 coding sequence is TGCAGCGTTGAGGTCTCCGGACAGGGGTTTTCGTACGAGCAGTACTTC. Its protein is CSVEVSGQGFSYEQYF.

There are a few counts of this clone. This chain links TRBV27 with TRBJ2-7; 11 nucleotides agree with TRBD2. V gave up 3 bases and J gave up 5 bases; unmatched junction bases: 9. The germline V gene encodes CDR1 MNHEY and CDR2 SMNVEV (reference sequence). CDR3 length: 16 amino acids. In DNA, the CDR3 is TGTGCCAGCAGTTTGCCGGGATCTAGCGGGAGGAACGAGCAGTACTTC. This translates into CASSLPGSSGRNEQYF.

The chain recombines TRBV10-3 with TRBJ2-7, with a tentative D call TRBD2 (6 bases). CDR1 is ENHRY and CDR2 is SYGVKD in the germline V gene. With 8 bases removed from V and 5 bases from J, the gap between germline ends came to 16 bases. The CDR3 runs to 13 residues. DNA of the CDR3: TGTGCCATCGGGGAGGCACGGCTGGACGAGCAGTACTTC. As protein: CAIGEARLDEQYF.

V is TRBV15 and J is TRBJ2-5; no definite D call. Germline CDR1 and CDR2: LNHNV and YYDKDF (reference sequence). Trimming removed 11 bases from V and 4 bases from J, with 11 bases in between. The CDR3 runs 11 residues. DNA of the CDR3: TGTGCCCCCCCGAGGTCAGAGACCCAGTACTTC. Translation gives CAPPRSETQYF.

This sequence joins TRBV4-1 and TRBJ1-6, with unresolved D. The germline V and J ends were trimmed by 4 bases and 8 bases, with 9 bases remaining between them. Germline loops: CDR1 MGHRA, CDR2 YSYEKL. The CDR3 totals 13 residues. The CDR3 loop is CASSLKFDSPLHF. The CDR3 DNA reads TGCGCCAGCAGCCTTAAATTCGATTCACCCCTCCACTTT.

The chain links TRBV2 to TRBJ2-1; D might be TRBD2 (5 bases). The CDR3 is 14 residues long. The germline gives CDR1 SNHLY, CDR2 FYNNEI. V gave up 3 bases and J gave up 2 bases, with 8 bases separating them. The CDR3 is CASSEQRPYNEQFF. Here the CDR3 DNA reads TGTGCCAGCAGTGAGCAGCGGCCCTACAATGAGCAGTTCTTC. Together with reference TRBV2 and TRBJ2-1, the CDR3 gives the full variable domain: EPEVTQTPSHQVTQMGQEVILRCVPISNHLYFYWYRQILGQKVEFLVSFYNNEISEKSEIFDDQFSVERPDGSNFTLKIRSTKLEDSAMYFCASSEQRPYNEQFFGPGTRLTVL.

The gene calls are TRBV9 and TRBJ2-5; weak D call: TRBD2 (7 bases). The CDR3 is made up of 13 amino acids. Trimming removed 2 bases from V and 5 bases from J, with 10 bases in between. Germline loops: CDR1 SGDLS, CDR2 YYNGEE. CDR3 nucleotides: TGTGCCAGCAGCGTGGGGGGGCTTGAGACCCAGTACTTC. Amino acid sequence: CASSVGGLETQYF.

The genes are TRBV7-9 and TRBJ1-2; D perhaps matches TRBD1 (5 bases). Trimming took off 0 bases at V and 7 bases at J, with 12 bases between the two ends. This CDR3 is built from 14 residues. Germline-derived CDR1 and CDR2 are SEHNR and FQNEAQ (reference sequence). In DNA form, the CDR3 reads TGTGCCAGCAGCTTAGCGGGGGGGTCTGTTGGCTACACCTTC. It is translated as CASSLAGGSVGYTF.